Listed below are T cell receptor beta chains from one sample, sequenced in a study of blood T cell repertoires in COVID-19. Profiled with immunoSEQ multiplex PCR; TCRdb holds only in-frame clones, not every one. The sample shows about 130,000 clones, around 81% of them seen only once. Sequencing used peripheral blood. These receptors came from a man aged 35-49 years with active or convalescent COVID-19. The conserved cysteine and the conserved F or W are not part of the CDR3 here. Fields, in order: CDR3 protein, V gene, CDR3 length, J gene.

CDR3: SVEEGTGLQTQY
V: TRBV29-1
length: 12
J: TRBJ2-5

CDR3: ASSQDRNWQGSNEQY
V: TRBV3-1/TRBV3-2
length: 15
J: TRBJ2-7

CDR3: ARNPTGQKYNSPLH
V: TRBV11-2
length: 14
J: TRBJ1-6

CDR3: ASSDGWFRGDQPQH
V: TRBV10-1
length: 14
J: TRBJ1-5

CDR3: SVPRPETQY
V: TRBV29-1
length: 9
J: TRBJ2-5

CDR3: ASSLLGLGQETQY
V: TRBV6-2/TRBV6-3
length: 13
J: TRBJ2-5

CDR3: ATSDLPGGGTDTQY
V: TRBV24-1
length: 14
J: TRBJ2-3

CDR3: ASSLDPGNSGNTIY
V: TRBV7-2
length: 14
J: TRBJ1-3

CDR3: ASSRDRGYGYT
V: TRBV3-1/TRBV3-2
length: 11
J: TRBJ1-2

CDR3: ASSINGGVEQY
V: TRBV19
length: 11
J: TRBJ2-7

CDR3: AISTGGVWNSPLH
V: TRBV10-3
length: 13
J: TRBJ1-6

CDR3: ASSLPDRPSYGYT
V: TRBV7-2
length: 13
J: TRBJ1-2

CDR3: ASSFVSLAKNIQY
V: TRBV5-6
length: 13
J: TRBJ2-4

CDR3: ASSPYQDRNEKLF
V: TRBV18
length: 13
J: TRBJ1-4

CDR3: ASSQQGKANEKLF
V: TRBV2
length: 13
J: TRBJ1-4

CDR3: AWSVHRGLGYT
V: TRBV30
length: 11
J: TRBJ1-2

CDR3: ASSETRNNSPLH
V: TRBV2
length: 12
J: TRBJ1-6

CDR3: ASSISTSPQPSSYNEQF
V: TRBV5-1
length: 17
J: TRBJ2-1

CDR3: ASSLRGQGAISSYNEQF
V: TRBV7-6
length: 17
J: TRBJ2-1

CDR3: ASSEGGRGLSEQY
V: TRBV2
length: 13
J: TRBJ2-7

CDR3: ASSLRRVSTDTQY
V: TRBV6-5
length: 13
J: TRBJ2-3

CDR3: ASSSLENTGELF
V: TRBV7-2
length: 12
J: TRBJ2-2

CDR3: ASSTSQGAWATNEKLF
V: TRBV19
length: 16
J: TRBJ1-4

CDR3: ASRNSNNEKLF
V: TRBV7-2
length: 11
J: TRBJ1-4

CDR3: ASSAGGGSQPQH
V: TRBV25-1
length: 12
J: TRBJ1-5

CDR3: ASVGLDSNQPQH
V: TRBV6-5
length: 12
J: TRBJ1-5

CDR3: ASSPWGTERNTIY
V: TRBV6-5
length: 13
J: TRBJ1-3

CDR3: ASSQEVSEQF
V: TRBV4-2
length: 10
J: TRBJ2-1

CDR3: ASSYGGGSSYNEQF
V: TRBV4-2
length: 14
J: TRBJ2-1

CDR3: ASTREGGADNEQF
V: TRBV9
length: 13
J: TRBJ2-1

CDR3: ASSRQFNTEAF
V: TRBV12-3/TRBV12-4
length: 11
J: TRBJ1-1

CDR3: ASSLRQPNIQY
V: TRBV12-3/TRBV12-4
length: 11
J: TRBJ2-4

CDR3: ASSELGPNTEAF
V: TRBV2
length: 12
J: TRBJ1-1

CDR3: ASSPRRGAGNNSPLH
V: TRBV18
length: 15
J: TRBJ1-6

CDR3: ASSYQTGFGNTIY
V: TRBV6-5
length: 13
J: TRBJ1-3

CDR3: ASSLDAAGQADTQY
V: TRBV7-2
length: 14
J: TRBJ2-3

CDR3: ASSELGPGELF
V: TRBV10-2
length: 11
J: TRBJ2-2

CDR3: ASSLAAGGNTGELF
V: TRBV7-6
length: 14
J: TRBJ2-2

CDR3: ASSFTSGGFSSTDTQY
V: TRBV7-9
length: 16
J: TRBJ2-3

CDR3: ASSPAGSTNTEAF
V: TRBV5-1
length: 13
J: TRBJ1-1